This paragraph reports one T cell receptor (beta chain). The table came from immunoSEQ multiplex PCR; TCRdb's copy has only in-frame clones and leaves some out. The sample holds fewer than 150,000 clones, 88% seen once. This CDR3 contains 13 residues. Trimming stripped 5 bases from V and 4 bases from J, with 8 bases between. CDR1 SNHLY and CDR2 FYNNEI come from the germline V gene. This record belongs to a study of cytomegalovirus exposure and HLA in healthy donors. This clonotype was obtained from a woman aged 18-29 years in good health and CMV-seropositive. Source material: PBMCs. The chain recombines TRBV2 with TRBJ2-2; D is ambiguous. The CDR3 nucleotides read TGTGCCAGCAGTTTAAGAGTCACCGGGGAGCTGTTTTTT. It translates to CASSLRVTGELFF.